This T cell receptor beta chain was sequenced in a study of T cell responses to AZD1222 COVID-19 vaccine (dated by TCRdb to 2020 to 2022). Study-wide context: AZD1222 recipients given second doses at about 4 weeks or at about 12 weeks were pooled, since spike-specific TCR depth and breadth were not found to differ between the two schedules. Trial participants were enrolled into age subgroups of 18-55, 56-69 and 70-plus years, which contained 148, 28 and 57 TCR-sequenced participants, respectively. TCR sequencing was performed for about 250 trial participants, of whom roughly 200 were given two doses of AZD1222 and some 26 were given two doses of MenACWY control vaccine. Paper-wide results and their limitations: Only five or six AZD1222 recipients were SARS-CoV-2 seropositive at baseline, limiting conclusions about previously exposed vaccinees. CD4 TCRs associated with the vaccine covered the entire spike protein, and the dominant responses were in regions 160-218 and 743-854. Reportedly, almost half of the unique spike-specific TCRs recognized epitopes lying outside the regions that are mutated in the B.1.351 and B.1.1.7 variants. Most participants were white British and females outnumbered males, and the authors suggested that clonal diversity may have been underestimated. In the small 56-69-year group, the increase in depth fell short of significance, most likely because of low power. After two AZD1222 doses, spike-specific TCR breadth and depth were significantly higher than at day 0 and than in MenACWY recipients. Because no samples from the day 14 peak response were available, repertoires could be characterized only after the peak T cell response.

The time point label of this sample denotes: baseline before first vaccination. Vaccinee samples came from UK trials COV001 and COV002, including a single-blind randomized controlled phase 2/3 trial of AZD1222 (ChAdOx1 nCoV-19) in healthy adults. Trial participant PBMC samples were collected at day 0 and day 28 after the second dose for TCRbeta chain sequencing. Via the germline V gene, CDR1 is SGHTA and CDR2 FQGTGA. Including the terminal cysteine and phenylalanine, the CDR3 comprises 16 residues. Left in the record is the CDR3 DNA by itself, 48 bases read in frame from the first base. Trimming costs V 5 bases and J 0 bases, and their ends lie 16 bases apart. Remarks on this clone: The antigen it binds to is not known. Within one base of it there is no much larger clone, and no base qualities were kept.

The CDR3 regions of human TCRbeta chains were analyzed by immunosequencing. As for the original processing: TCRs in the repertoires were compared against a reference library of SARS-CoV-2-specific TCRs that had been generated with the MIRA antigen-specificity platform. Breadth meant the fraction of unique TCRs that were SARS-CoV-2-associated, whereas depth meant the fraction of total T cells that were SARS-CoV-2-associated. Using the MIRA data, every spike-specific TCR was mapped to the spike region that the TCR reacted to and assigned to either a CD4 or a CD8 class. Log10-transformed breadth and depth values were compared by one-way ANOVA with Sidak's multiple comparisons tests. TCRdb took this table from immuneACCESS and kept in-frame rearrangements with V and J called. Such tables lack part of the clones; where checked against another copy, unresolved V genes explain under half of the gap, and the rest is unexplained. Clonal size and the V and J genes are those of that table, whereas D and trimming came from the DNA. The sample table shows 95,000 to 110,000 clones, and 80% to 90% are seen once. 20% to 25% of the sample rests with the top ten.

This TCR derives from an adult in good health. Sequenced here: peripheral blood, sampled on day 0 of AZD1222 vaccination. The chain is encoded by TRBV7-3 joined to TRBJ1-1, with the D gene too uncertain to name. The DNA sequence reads TGTGCCAGCAGCGCATACACACAGACCATGAACACTGAAGCTTTCTTT. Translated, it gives CASSAYTQTMNTEAFF. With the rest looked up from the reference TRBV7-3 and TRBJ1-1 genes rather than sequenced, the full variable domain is GAGVSQTPSNKVTEKGKYVELRCDPISGHTALYWYRQSLGQGPEFLIYFQGTGAADDSGLPNDRFFAVRPEGSVSTLKIQRTERGDSAVYLCASSAYTQTMNTEAFFGQGTRLTVV.